The 25 T cell receptor beta chains listed next were all sequenced from one sample in a study of blood T cell repertoires in COVID-19. Data came from immunoSEQ multiplex PCR; TCRdb stores just in-frame clones and leaves some out. Of around 130,000 clones listed, more than 70% are singletons. The sample taken for sequencing was peripheral blood. Every receptor here comes from a man aged 65 to 79 with acute or convalescent COVID-19.

This clone was seen only a few times. V usage is TRBV5-1 and J usage is TRBJ2-5, with D tentatively TRBD2 (7 bases). This CDR3 region has 15 residues. Germline V CDR1 and CDR2: SGHRS, YFSETQ. V lost 4 bases, J lost 5 bases, and 18 bases lay in between. In DNA, the CDR3 is TGCGCCAGCAGCGCCCGGGGGGCCGGTACGGAGACCCAGTACTTC. Translating it yields CASSARGAGTETQYF. The full variable domain, its missing parts supplied by reference TRBV5-1 and TRBJ2-5, is KAGVTQTPRYLIKTRGQQVTLSCSPISGHRSVSWYQQTPGQGLQFLFEYFSETQRNKGNFPGRFSGRQFSNSRSEMNVSTLELGDSALYLCASSARGAGTETQYFGPGTRLLVL.

This chain connects TRBV5-1 to TRBJ2-2; 8 bases are shared with TRBD2. Germline V gene data show CDR1 as SGHRS and CDR2 as YFSETQ. The V and J ends lost 3 bases and 3 bases, in that order; junction bases with no gene match: 7. The CDR3 contains 16 residues. The CDR3 bases are TGCGCCAGCAGCTCCGGGGGGGCACTTTACACCGGGGAGCTGTTTTTT. This translates into CASSSGGALYTGELFF.

This clone was counted only a few times. The gene calls are TRBV23-1 and TRBJ2-1; 9 bases fit TRBD1. TRBV23-1 is reported as an ORF; its role is uncertain. The CDR3 covers 15 residues. Germline trimming cut 8 bases from V and 9 bases from J; bases unmatched to any gene: 14. The DNA for the CDR3 is TGCGCCAGCGAAAAATGGGGACAGGGTATCAGTGAGCAGTTCTTC. This translates into CASEKWGQGISEQFF.

V gene TRBV28 combines with J gene TRBJ1-2; 11 nucleotides match TRBD1. The CDR3 is 17 amino acids. Germline CDR1 MDHEN, CDR2 SYDVKM. The junction had 9 bases not matched to a gene; V was cut back by 2 bases and J by 4 bases. The CDR3 region has the DNA TGTGCCAGCAGTTTACAGTGGGGGACAGGGGGTGCCTATGGCTACACCTTC. It is translated as CASSLQWGTGGAYGYTF.

This chain joins TRBV21-1 and TRBJ1-1. TRBV21-1 is a listed pseudogene. CDR3 length equals 22 residues. This CDR3 is CASSKNLRRFITVGRGYTEAFF. For the CDR3, the DNA is TGTGCCAGCAGCAAAAATCTTAGGCGATTCATCACAGTGGGGCGGGGGTACACTGAAGCTTTCTTT.

This clone was observed a handful of times. The chain carries TRBV6-4 and TRBJ2-5, with 8 bases matching TRBD1. The CDR3 length is 15 residues. V lost 1 base to trimming and J lost 4 bases; unmatched junction nucleotides: 5. Germline V gene lookup returns CDR1 MRHNA and CDR2 SNTAGT. DNA of the CDR3: TGTGCCAGCAGTGACTTGACAGGGGCAGGAGAGACCCAGTACTTC. This codes for CASSDLTGAGETQYF.

The V and J genes are TRBV21-1 and TRBJ1-6; the table's D call TRBD1 went unverified against the DNA. TRBV21-1 is a listed pseudogene. This CDR3 has 15 residues. The CDR3 region is CASSHVRDSNSPLHF. The CDR3 DNA is TGTGCCAGCAGCCACGTCCGGGACAGCAATTCACCCCTCCACTTT.

This chain uses TRBV19 with TRBJ1-1; 7 bases fit TRBD1. This CDR3 is 14 amino acids long. Germline lookup yields CDR1 LNHDA and CDR2 SQIVND (reference sequence). With V trimmed by 5 bases and J by 0 bases, 3 bases remained unmatched. Here the CDR3 reads CASSVRGMNTEAFF. The DNA for the CDR3 is TGTGCCAGTAGTGTCAGGGGGATGAACACTGAAGCTTTCTTT.

The J gene is TRBJ2-2, the V gene TRBV5-8, with a weak D call TRBD1 (5 bases). Trimming cost V 0 bases and J 2 bases, with 8 bases left between them. CDR1 is SGHTS and CDR2 is YDEGEE in the germline V gene. This CDR3 has 15 amino acids. This CDR3 is CASSLEGANTGELFF. The DNA for the CDR3 is TGTGCCAGCAGCTTGGAAGGGGCCAACACCGGGGAGCTGTTTTTT.

Notes on this clone: Additional DNA sequences in this sample encode the identical CDR3. The chain combines TRBV6-5 with TRBJ1-4, with D unclear. Trimming shortened V by 6 bases and J by 5 bases, and 7 bases separated the two germline ends. Germline CDR1 reads MNHEY; CDR2 reads SVGAGI. The CDR3 covers 12 residues. CDR3 loop: CASRGLNEKLFF. The DNA for the CDR3 is TGTGCCAGCAGGGGCCTCAATGAAAAACTGTTTTTT.

This clone was seen just once. The rearrangement links TRBV5-6 to TRBJ2-7; a weak D match, TRBD2 (6 bases). Germline V CDR1 and CDR2: SGHDT, YYEEEE. V was clipped by 3 bases and J by 6 bases, with 19 bases between them. The CDR3 has 15 amino acids. In nucleotides, the CDR3 is TGTGCCAGCAGCTACTACCGGGACTCCCCCGGCGAGCAGTACTTC. This gives the protein CASSYYRDSPGEQYF.

The chain links TRBV9 to TRBJ2-7; a possible D gene is TRBD1 (6 bases). The CDR3 extends over 14 amino acids. V lost 2 bases and J lost 4, with 13 bases in between. The germline V gene encodes CDR1 SGDLS and CDR2 YYNGEE. CDR3 loop: CASSVGDTNYEQYF. CDR3 nucleotides: TGTGCCAGCAGCGTGGGGGACACCAATTACGAGCAGTACTTC.

This rearrangement joins TRBV9 to TRBJ2-3, with TRBD2 matching 10 bases. Trimming cost V 4 bases and J 4 bases; bases outside gene matches: 12. The CDR3 totals 17 residues. Germline V CDR1 and CDR2: SGDLS, YYNGEE. CDR3 nucleotides: TGTGCCAGCAGCCCAGTAATTAGCGGGGGGTGGGCAGATACGCAGTATTTT. Protein sequence: CASSPVISGGWADTQYF.

The J gene is TRBJ2-7, the V gene TRBV6-1; no clear D. The V gene lost 3 bases and the J gene lost 2 bases, with 5 bases spanning the gap. Germline-derived CDR1 and CDR2 are MNHNS and SASEGT. CDR3 length equals 12 residues. CDR3 sequence reads: CASSEAAYEQYF. The DNA of the CDR3 is TGTGCCAGCAGTGAGGCGGCCTACGAGCAGTACTTC.

This chain joins TRBV18 and TRBJ1-2, with D perhaps TRBD1 (6 bases). Trimming left V 4 bases short and J 3 bases short, with 18 bases between. Germline-derived CDR1 and CDR2 are KGHSH and LQKENI. The CDR3 has 16 amino acids. The DNA of the CDR3 is TGTGCCAGCTCACGCTCCGAGGGGGAAGTTGACTATGGCTACACCTTC. As protein: CASSRSEGEVDYGYTF.

The chain has TRBV6-2 or TRBV6-3 and TRBJ2-5; no definite D call. V was clipped by 0 bases and J by 7 bases, with 18 bases between them. This CDR3 region has 16 residues. Germline loops: CDR1 MNHEY, CDR2 SVGEGT. This CDR3 is CASSYSGWSNFGTQYF. For the CDR3, the DNA is TGTGCCAGCAGTTACTCCGGGTGGAGCAACTTCGGGACCCAGTACTTC.

The chain recombines TRBV28 with TRBJ2-1; D is possibly TRBD2 (6 bases). The CDR3 is 18 amino acids. Germline assignment: CDR1 MDHEN and CDR2 SYDVKM. The V end was cut by 3 bases, the J end by 0 bases, with 18 bases between. Here the CDR3 reads CASSLSPGLGSSYNEQFF. In DNA form, the CDR3 reads TGTGCCAGCAGTTTGTCACCGGGACTCGGAAGCTCCTACAATGAGCAGTTCTTC.

The chain uses TRBV19 and TRBJ2-2; D gene ambiguous. This CDR3 is built from 16 residues. V lost 5 bases and J 6 bases, leaving 19 bases between the germline ends. Germline values: CDR1 LNHDA, CDR2 SQIVND (reference sequence). The CDR3 is CASSVASFGRPGELFF. DNA of the CDR3: TGTGCCAGTAGTGTAGCCTCGTTTGGGCGCCCCGGGGAGCTGTTTTTT.

The rearrangement links TRBV19 to TRBJ1-5; TRBD1 matches 10 bases. V shed 9 bases and J 6 bases; nucleotides not matched to a gene: 11. Looked up from germline, CDR1 is LNHDA and CDR2 is SQIVND (reference sequence). The CDR3 spans 15 residues. CDR3 coding DNA: TGTGCCAGCGCTGTGACAGGGGGCGCGGGTCAGCCCCAGCATTTT. Residues: CASAVTGGAGQPQHF.

The sample holds a few counts of this clone. The chain recombines TRBV7-2 with TRBJ1-5, with TRBD1 identical over 12 bases. The V gene's germline CDR1 is SGHTA and CDR2 FQGNSA. This CDR3 contains 17 residues. Losses at the gene ends were 5 bases for V and 7 bases for J; bases not matched to a gene: 12. CDR3 sequence (DNA): TGTGCCAGCAGCCGGGGACAGGGGGCGGAGAAAGCCCAGCCCCAGCATTTT. It codes for CASSRGQGAEKAQPQHF.

V gene TRBV3-1 (or the pseudogene TRBV3-2) combines with J gene TRBJ1-5, with D possibly being TRBD1 (5 bases). Germline V gene data show CDR1 as LGHDT and CDR2 as YNNKEL (reference sequence). The CDR3 covers 16 residues. Trimming left V 0 bases short and J 6 bases short, with 15 bases between. CDR3 residues: CASSQDIGGSGQPQHF. CDR3 bases: TGTGCCAGCAGCCAAGACATCGGGGGTTCGGGTCAGCCCCAGCATTTT.

This clone was picked up one time. As DNA, the CDR3 is TGCAGCGCAGCCGTAGAGACAGATACGCAGTATTTT. Translation gives CSAAVETDTQYF. V gene TRBV29-1 combines with J gene TRBJ2-3; unclear D gene. V was clipped by 7 bases and J by 3 bases, with 11 bases between them. The germline V gene encodes CDR1 SQVTM and CDR2 ANQGSEA. CDR3 length: 12 residues.

This chain joins TRBV18 and TRBJ2-5; the match to TRBD2 covers 7 bases. V lost 6 bases to trimming and J lost 4 bases; unmatched junction nucleotides: 5. Germline CDR1 KGHSH, CDR2 LQKENI. This CDR3 is 13 amino acids long. CDR3 protein: CASSPGLRETQYF. The CDR3 DNA reads TGTGCCAGCTCTCCGGGACTACGAGAGACCCAGTACTTC.

The CDR3 here is CASSAGQNSNQPQHF. CDR3 bases: TGTGCCAGCAGCGCTGGACAGAATAGCAATCAGCCCCAGCATTTT. The V call is TRBV7-8, the J call TRBJ1-5, with D possibly being TRBD1 (6 bases). CDR1 and CDR2 (germline): SGHVS, FQNEAQ. The V gene lost 5 bases and the J gene lost 0 bases, with 11 bases spanning the gap. This CDR3 has 15 residues.

The chain links TRBV5-1 to TRBJ1-6, with 8 bases fitting TRBD1. J was trimmed by 3 bases and V by 6 bases; bases with no gene match: 8. The CDR3 totals 16 residues. Germline CDR1 SGHRS, CDR2 YFSETQ. CDR3 nucleotide sequence: TGCGCCAGCACCATCCGGGACAGGAGCTATAATTCACCCCTCCACTTT. Translating it yields CASTIRDRSYNSPLHF.